The 8 T cell receptor beta chains presented below share a single source sample, sequenced in a study of cytotoxic CD8 clonotypes in ibrutinib-treated CLL. Measured with immunoSEQ multiplex PCR; TCRdb has only the in-frame clones, and not every one. The data contain about 270,000 clones, about 72% of them seen just once; the ten biggest clones take up around 6%. Sequencing was performed on PBMCs, taken at disease progression, from a patient treated with ibrutinib. These receptors were obtained from a human donor with chronic lymphocytic leukemia.

The rearrangement joins TRBV7-9 to TRBJ2-1; D gene unclear. V lost 2 bases to trimming and J lost 13 bases, with 12 bases between them. This CDR3 has 12 amino acids. Germline V CDR1 and CDR2: SEHNR, FQNEAQ (reference sequence). The CDR3 nucleotides are TGTGCCAGCAGCTTAATCTCGCCCCTACAGTTCTTC. It is translated as CASSLISPLQFF.

The chain employs TRBV4-1 and TRBJ1-4; weak D call: TRBD1 (6 bases). V was cut by 0 bases and J by 8 bases, with 19 bases left in between. This CDR3 has 17 amino acids. Germline V gene lookup returns CDR1 MGHRA and CDR2 YSYEKL. The CDR3 reads CASSQDWVGRGGEKLFF. The CDR3 bases are TGCGCCAGCAGCCAAGATTGGGTAGGCAGGGGTGGAGAAAAACTGTTTTTT.

Remarks on this clone: A read error may produce the germline difference seen at one junction end. This sequence joins TRBV2 and TRBJ1-2, with a possible D match to TRBD1 (5 bases). This CDR3 contains 14 residues. Germline V CDR1 and CDR2: SNHLY, FYNNEI. The CDR3: CASIWPGLRGRHAF. The CDR3 bases are TGTGCCAGCATCTGGCCGGGACTGCGCGGACGGCACGCCTTC.

The J gene is TRBJ2-1, the V gene TRBV5-1; D uncertain. In germline, CDR1 is SGHRS, CDR2 YFSETQ. The CDR3 consists of 12 residues. V shed 0 bases and J shed 9 bases, with 7 bases lying between them. DNA for the CDR3: TGCGCCAGCAGCTTGGAGGGTAGTGAGCAGTTCTTC. Its protein is CASSLEGSEQFF.

Here the CDR3 reads CASSPKLGGQGSPGELFF. The CDR3 DNA reads as TGCGCCAGCAGCCCGAAACTCGGGGGGCAGGGTTCCCCCGGGGAGCTGTTTTTT. This sequence joins TRBV4-1 and TRBJ2-2; possibly TRBD2 for D (7 bases). Trimming left V 4 bases short and J 6 bases short, with 24 bases between. The CDR3 has 18 residues. Germline CDR1 is MGHRA and CDR2 is YSYEKL.

The rearrangement uses TRBV20-1 and TRBJ1-1; D gene ambiguous. Trimming removed 5 bases from V and 10 bases from J, with 11 bases in between. CDR1 is DFQATT, CDR2 SNEGSKA, per germline (reference sequence). CDR3 length equals 10 residues. CDR3: CSAPHRSAFF. The CDR3 DNA reads as TGCAGTGCTCCCCACCGTTCAGCTTTCTTT.

The chain links TRBV7-3 to TRBJ2-1, with 9 bases aligning to TRBD1. With 3 bases clipped from V and 8 bases from J, the junction kept 5 bases outside the gene matches. Germline V gene sequence: CDR1 SGHTA, CDR2 FQGTGA. There are 14 residues in the CDR3. The CDR3 loop is CASSLGDRAHEQFF. DNA of the CDR3: TGTGCCAGCAGCTTGGGGGACAGGGCACATGAGCAGTTCTTC.

The chain recombines TRBV11-2 with TRBJ2-2; 7 bases are a match to TRBD2. The V and J ends lost 3 bases and 12 bases, in that order; junction bases with no gene match: 10. Germline V gives CDR1 SGHAT, CDR2 FQNNGV. The CDR3 is 14 amino acids. The CDR3 nucleotides are TGTGCCAGCAGCTTCCGGGACTACCTAAGACAGCTGTTTTTT. Translating it yields CASSFRDYLRQLFF.